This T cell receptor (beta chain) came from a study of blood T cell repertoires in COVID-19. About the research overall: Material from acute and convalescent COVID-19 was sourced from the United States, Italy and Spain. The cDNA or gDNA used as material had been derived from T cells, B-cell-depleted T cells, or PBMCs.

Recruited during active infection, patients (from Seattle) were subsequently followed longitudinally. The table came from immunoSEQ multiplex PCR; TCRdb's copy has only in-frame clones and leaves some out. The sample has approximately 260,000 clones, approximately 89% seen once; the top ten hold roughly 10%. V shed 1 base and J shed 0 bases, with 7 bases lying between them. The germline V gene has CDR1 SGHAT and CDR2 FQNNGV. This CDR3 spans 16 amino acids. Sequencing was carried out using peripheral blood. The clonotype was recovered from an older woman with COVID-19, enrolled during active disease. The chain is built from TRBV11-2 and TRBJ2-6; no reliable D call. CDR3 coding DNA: TGTGCCAGCAGCTTAGCACGGGTCTCTGGGGCCAACGTCCTGACTTTC. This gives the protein CASSLARVSGANVLTF.